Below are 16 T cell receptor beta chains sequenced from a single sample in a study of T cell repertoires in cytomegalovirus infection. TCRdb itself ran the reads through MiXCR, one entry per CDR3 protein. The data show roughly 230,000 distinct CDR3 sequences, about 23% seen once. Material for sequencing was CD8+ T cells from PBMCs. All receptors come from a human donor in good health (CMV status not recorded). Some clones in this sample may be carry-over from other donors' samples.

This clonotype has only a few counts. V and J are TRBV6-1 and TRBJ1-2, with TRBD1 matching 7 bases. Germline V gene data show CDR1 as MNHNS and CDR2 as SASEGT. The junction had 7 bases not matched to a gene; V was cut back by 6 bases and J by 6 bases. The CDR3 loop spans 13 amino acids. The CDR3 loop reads CASSLDREDGYTF. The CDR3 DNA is TGTGCCAGCAGCCTTGACAGGGAGGATGGCTACACCTTC.

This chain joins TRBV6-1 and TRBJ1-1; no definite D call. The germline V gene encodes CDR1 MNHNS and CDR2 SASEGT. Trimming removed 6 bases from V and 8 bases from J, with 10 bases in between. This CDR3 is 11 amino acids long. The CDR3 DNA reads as TGTGCCAGCAGAGGACTGGCAGAAGCTTTCTTT. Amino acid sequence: CASRGLAEAFF.

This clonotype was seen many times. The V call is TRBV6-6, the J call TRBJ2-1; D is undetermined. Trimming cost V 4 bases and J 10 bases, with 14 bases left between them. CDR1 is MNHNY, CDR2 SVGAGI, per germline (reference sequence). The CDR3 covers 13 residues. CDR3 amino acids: CASSLAQINEQFF. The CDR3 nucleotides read TGTGCCAGCAGTTTGGCCCAGATCAACGAGCAGTTCTTC.

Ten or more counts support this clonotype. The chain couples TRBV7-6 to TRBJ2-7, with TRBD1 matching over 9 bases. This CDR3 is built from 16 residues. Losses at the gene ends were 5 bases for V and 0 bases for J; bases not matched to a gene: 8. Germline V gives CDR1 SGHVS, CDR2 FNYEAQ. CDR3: CASSRTGVAGSYEQYF. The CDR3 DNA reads TGTGCCAGCAGCCGGACAGGGGTGGCCGGCTCCTACGAGCAGTACTTC.

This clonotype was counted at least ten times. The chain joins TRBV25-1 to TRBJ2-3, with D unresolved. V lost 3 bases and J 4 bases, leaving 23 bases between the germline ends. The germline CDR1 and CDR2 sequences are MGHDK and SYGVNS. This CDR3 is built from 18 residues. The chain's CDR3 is CASSDPVTGGSPPDTQYF. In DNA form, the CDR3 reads TGTGCCAGCAGTGATCCCGTCACCGGCGGCAGTCCCCCAGATACGCAGTATTTT.

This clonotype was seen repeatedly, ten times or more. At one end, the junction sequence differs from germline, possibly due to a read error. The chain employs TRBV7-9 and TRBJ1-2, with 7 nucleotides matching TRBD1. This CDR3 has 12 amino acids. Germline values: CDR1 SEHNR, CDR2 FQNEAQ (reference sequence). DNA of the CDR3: TGTGCCAGCAGCTTAGGCCCGGGACAGCCATACTTC. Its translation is CASSLGPGQPYF.

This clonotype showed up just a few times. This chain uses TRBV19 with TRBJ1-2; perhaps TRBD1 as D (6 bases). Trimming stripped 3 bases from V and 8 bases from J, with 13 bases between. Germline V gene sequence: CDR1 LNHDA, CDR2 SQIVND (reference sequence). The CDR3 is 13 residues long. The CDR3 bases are TGTGCCAGTAGTATCCCGACAGGTGTAGGCTACACCTTC. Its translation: CASSIPTGVGYTF.

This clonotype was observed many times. The CDR3 loop is CASSLGTSMNTGELFF. In DNA, the CDR3 is TGTGCCAGCAGCCTGGGGACTAGCATGAACACCGGGGAGCTGTTTTTT. V and J are TRBV7-6 and TRBJ2-2; 9 bases are shared with TRBD2. The CDR3 sequence is 16 residues long. J was trimmed by 1 base and V by 5 bases; bases with no gene match: 5. Germline CDR1 SGHVS, CDR2 FNYEAQ.

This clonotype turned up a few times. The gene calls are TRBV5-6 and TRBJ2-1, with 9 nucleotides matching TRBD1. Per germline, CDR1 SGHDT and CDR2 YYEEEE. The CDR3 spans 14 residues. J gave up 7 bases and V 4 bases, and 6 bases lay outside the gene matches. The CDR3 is CASSAGTGINEQFF. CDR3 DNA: TGTGCCAGCAGCGCCGGGACAGGGATAAATGAGCAGTTCTTC.

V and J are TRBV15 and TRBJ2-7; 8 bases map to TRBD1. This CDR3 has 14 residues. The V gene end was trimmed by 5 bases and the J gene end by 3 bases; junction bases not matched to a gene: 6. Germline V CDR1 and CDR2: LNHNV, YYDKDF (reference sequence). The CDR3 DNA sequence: TGTGCCACCAGCGAAGGGACAGGCGGCTACGAGCAGTACTTC. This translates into CATSEGTGGYEQYF. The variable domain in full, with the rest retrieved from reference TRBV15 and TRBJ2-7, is DAMVIQNPRYQVTQFGKPVTLSCSQTLNHNVMYWYQQKSSQAPKLLFHYYDKDFNNEADTPDNFQSRRPNTSFCFLDIRSPGLGDTAMYLCATSEGTGGYEQYFGPGTRLTVT.

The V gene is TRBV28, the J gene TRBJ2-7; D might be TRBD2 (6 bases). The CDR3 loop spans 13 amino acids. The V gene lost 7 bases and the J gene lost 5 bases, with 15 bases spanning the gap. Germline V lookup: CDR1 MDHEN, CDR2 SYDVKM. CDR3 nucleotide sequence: TGTGCCAGCATGGAGGGCCTCAAAAACGAGCAGTACTTC. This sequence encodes CASMEGLKNEQYF.

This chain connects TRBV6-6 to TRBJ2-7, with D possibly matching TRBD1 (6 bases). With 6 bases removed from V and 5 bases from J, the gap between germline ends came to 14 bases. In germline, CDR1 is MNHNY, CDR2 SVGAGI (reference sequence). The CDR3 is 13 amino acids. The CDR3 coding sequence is TGTGCCAGCAGCCGAGGGGGTCCAAACGAGCAGTACTTC. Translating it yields CASSRGGPNEQYF.

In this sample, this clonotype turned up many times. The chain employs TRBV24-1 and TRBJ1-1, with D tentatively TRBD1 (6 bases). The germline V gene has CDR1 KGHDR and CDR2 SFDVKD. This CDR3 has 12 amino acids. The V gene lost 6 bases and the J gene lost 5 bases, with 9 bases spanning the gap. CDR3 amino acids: CATSNTGTEAFF. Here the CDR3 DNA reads TGTGCCACCAGTAATACAGGGACTGAAGCTTTCTTT.

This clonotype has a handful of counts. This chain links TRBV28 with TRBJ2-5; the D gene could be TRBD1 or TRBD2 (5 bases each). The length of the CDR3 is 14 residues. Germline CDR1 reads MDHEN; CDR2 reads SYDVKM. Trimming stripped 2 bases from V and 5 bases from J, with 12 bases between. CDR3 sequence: CASSLRDLHETQYF. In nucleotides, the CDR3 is TGTGCCAGCAGTTTAAGGGACCTCCACGAGACCCAGTACTTC.

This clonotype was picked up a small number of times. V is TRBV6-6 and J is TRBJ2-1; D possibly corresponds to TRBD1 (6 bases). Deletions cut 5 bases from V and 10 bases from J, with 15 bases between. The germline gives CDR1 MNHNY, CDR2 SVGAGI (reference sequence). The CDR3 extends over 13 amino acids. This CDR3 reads CASSEGQYIEQFF. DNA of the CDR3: TGTGCCAGCAGTGAGGGACAATATATAGAGCAGTTCTTC.

The CDR3 sequence is CASSHRVAGVHEQFF. The CDR3 coding sequence is TGTGCCAGCAGCCACCGGGTAGCGGGGGTTCATGAGCAGTTCTTC. The V and J genes are TRBV14 and TRBJ2-1; 9 bases agree with TRBD2. The J segment lost 8 bases and the V segment lost 3 bases, leaving 8 bases of the junction unmatched. The CDR3 is 15 residues long. Germline V CDR1 and CDR2: SGHDN, FVKESK.